What follows is one T cell receptor (beta chain) and its context. Its antigen target is currently unknown. Nothing much larger sits one base from this clone, and base qualities are not available. The donors were healthy, HIV-negative adults with no recently reported acute infections or vaccinations. All donors were Caucasian adults living in Nashville, Tennessee, USA. CD4+ T cells were enriched by magnetic negative selection, after which naive cells were positively selected on CD45RA and the negative fraction was taken as the memory subset. After blood collection by leukapheresis, PBMCs were isolated using Ficoll-Histopaque density gradient centrifugation and then cryopreserved in the vapor phase of liquid nitrogen. Purity and quantity of every magnetically sorted T cell population were checked by analytical flow cytometry. Genomic DNA was isolated from every sorted fraction and measured by UV absorbance on a Nanodrop 2000c.

These data are taken from a study of shared clonotypes between healthy human individuals (TCRdb year 2020). Context from the whole study: A few men and two women, aged 18 to 49 years, made up the cohort. For each donor, CD4 naive and CD4 memory were each given three plates, CD8 naive was given two plates, and CD8 memory was given one plate. The study deeply sequenced blood TCR repertoires of about 5 healthy adults to estimate repertoire size and the extent of clonotype sharing between individuals. To increase sequencing depth and limit assay-specific biases, TCR repertoire library preparation and sequencing were carried out by different laboratories using diverse techniques. Between about 0.94 and 10 billion PBMCs per donor were obtained by leukapheresis. Overall study results and their limits: Across several donors, about 5% of naive CD4, approximately 3.6% of naive CD8, 2.3% of memory CD4, and under 0.45% of memory CD8 clonotypes were shared. Naive subsets generally had larger estimated clonotype richness than memory subsets did. Sampling was restricted to blood, and TCR repertoires in tissues likely differ from the TCR repertoires found in blood. Rarefaction of sorted-subset datasets indicated incomplete sequencing despite the large sequencing depth. Pairwise subsampling led to the expectation that sequencing depth would affect the degree of clonotype sharing among donors. Higher generation probabilities were observed for clonotypes shared by all four sorted-subset donors than for non-shared clonotypes. The genetic and exposure-history diversity represented was limited by the small number of donors.

V was cut back by 4 bases and J by 4 bases, leaving a gap of 14 bases between them. The CDR3 holds 14 amino acids from the cysteine to the phenylalanine. Only the CDR3 DNA stays, 42 bases, in frame from base 1. CDR1 LNHDA and CDR2 SQIVND are derived from the germline V gene (reference sequence). TCR CDR3 regions were amplified from genomic DNA by multiplex PCR using the deep immunoSEQ assay. For each cell subset, the extracted genomic DNA was distributed evenly across all wells of several immunoSEQ 96-well plates, and each plate served as one replicate. For sorted subsets, each replicate PCR was loaded with 150 to 250 ng genomic DNA, equivalent to approximately 33,000 T cell genomes. The purified libraries were quantified using a Qubit 3.0 fluorometer, sized with a Bioanalyzer 2100, and then quantified again using the KAPA Library Quantification kit. Every immunoSEQ 96-well plate was sequenced on a dedicated single-read 150-cycle Illumina NextSeq 550 flow cell. Per the original workflow: Because the immunoSEQ output held only junctional sequences and lacked quality scores, the filtering could not match the filtering applied to full-length reads. To assign V/J genes and CDR3, sequences were annotated using PyIR, a Python wrapper for IgBLAST v1.9, with IMGT germline references. Reads were filtered out if the reads had weak V/J assignments (E-value above 1e-6), no CDR3, stop codons, out-of-frame junctions, or ambiguous translated residues. V3J clonotypes were defined as sequences sharing an identical inferred V gene, J gene, and CDR3 amino acid sequence. The percentage overlap between two repertoires was calculated by dividing the number of shared unique clonotypes by the size of the smaller repertoire. Richness of each repertoire was evaluated using RTK rarefaction, the Chao1 estimator, and Recon v2.1 estimates of unobserved clonotypes. OLGA was used to compute generation probabilities for all TCRbeta clonotypes that the gDNA method yielded from a handful of donors. TCRdb holds this immuneACCESS table with in-frame rearrangements only. Some clones are missing; in checked studies, unresolved V genes explain under half, and the rest has no known cause. The V and J calls and clone size are taken from that table; D and trimming were inferred from the DNA. This sample comprises some 2 million clones, 85% to 95% of them detected only once. The ten largest clones take up more than 0.1% of the sample.

The rearranged chain carries TRBV19 and TRBJ2-7; the D call could be TRBD1 or TRBD2, with each sharing 5 bases. The sequenced sample consisted of naive CD4+ T cells sorted from blood. What the cell subset or site label conveys for this sample: CD45RA+ positively selected. This TCR came from a young man in good health. The DNA sequence is as follows: TGTGCCAGTAGTACGAACCGGGACGTATACGAGCAGTACTTC. The resulting protein is CASSTNRDVYEQYF.